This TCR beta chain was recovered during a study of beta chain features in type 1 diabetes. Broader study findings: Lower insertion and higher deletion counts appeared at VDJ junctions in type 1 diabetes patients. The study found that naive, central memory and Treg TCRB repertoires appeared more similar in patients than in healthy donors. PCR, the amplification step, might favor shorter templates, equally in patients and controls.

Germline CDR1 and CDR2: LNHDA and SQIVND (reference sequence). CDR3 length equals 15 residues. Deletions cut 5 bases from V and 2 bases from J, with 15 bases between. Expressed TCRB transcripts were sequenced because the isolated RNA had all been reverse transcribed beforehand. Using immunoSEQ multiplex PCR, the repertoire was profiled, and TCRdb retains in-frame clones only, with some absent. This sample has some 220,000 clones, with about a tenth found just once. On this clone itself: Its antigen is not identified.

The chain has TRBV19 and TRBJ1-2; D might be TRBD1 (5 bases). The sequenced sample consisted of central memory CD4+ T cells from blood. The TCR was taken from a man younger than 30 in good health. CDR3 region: CASSSPRDGNYGYTF. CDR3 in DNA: TGTGCCAGTAGTTCCCCCCGGGACGGGAACTATGGCTACACCTTC.